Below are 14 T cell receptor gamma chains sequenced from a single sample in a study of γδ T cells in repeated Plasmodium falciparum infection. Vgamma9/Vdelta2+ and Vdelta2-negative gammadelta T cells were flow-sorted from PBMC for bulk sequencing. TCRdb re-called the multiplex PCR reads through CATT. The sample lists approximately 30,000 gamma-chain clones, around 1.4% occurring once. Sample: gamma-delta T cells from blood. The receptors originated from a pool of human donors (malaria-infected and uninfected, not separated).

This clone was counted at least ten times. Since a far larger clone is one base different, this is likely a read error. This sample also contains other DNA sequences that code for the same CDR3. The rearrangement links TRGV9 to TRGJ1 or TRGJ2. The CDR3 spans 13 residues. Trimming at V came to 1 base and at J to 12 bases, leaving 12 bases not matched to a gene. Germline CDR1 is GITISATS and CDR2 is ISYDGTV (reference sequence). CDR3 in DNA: TGTGCCTTGTGGGAGGTTTGTGGGGGCGGGAAACTCTTT. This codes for CALWEVCGGGKLF.

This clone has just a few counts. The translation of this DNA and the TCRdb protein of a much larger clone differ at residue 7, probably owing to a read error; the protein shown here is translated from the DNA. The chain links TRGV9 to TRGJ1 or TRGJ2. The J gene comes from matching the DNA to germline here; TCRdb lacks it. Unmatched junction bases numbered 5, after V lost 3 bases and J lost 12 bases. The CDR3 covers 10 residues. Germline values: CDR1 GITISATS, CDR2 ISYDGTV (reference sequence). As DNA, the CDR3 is TGTGCCTTGTGGGAGAGGGCGAAACTCTTT. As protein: CALWERAKLF.

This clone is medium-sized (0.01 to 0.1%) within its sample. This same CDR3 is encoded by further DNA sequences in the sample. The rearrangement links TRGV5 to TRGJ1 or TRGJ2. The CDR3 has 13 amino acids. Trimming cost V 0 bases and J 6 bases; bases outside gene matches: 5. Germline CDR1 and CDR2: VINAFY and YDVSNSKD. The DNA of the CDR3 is TGTGCCACCTGGGACAGGCCTTTTTATAAGAAACTCTTT. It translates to CATWDRPFYKKLF.

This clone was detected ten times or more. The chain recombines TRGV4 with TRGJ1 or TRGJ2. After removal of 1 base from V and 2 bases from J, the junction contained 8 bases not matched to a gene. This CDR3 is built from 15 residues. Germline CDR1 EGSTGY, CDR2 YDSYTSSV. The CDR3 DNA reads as TGTGCCACCTGGGATGGCCCTACCTATTATTATAAGAAACTCTTT. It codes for CATWDGPTYYYKKLF.

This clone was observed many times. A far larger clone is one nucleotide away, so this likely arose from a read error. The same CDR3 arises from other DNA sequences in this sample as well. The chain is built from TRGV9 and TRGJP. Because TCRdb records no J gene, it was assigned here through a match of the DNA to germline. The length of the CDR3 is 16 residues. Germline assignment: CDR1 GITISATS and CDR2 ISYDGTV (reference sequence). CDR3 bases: TGTGCCTTGTGGGAGGGCCAAGAGTTGGGCAAAAAGATCAAGGTATTT. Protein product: CALWEGQELGKKIKVF.

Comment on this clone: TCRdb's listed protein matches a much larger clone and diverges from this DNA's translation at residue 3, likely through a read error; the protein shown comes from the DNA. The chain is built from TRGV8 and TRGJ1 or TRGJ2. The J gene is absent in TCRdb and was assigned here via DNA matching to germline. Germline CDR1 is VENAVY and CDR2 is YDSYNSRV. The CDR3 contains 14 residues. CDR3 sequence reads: CAAWDNRGDYKKLF. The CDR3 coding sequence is TGTGCCGCCTGGGATAATAGGGGCGATTATAAGAAACTCTTT.

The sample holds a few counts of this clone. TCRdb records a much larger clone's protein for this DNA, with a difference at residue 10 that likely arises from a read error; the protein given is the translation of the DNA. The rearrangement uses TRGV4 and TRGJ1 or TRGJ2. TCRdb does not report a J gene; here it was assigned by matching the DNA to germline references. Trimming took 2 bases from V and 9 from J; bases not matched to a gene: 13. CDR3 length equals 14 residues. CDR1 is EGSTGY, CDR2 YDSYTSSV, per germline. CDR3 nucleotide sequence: TGTGCCACCTGGGATGCCCCCGTAGGTTGTAAGAAACTCTTT. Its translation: CATWDAPVGCKKLF.

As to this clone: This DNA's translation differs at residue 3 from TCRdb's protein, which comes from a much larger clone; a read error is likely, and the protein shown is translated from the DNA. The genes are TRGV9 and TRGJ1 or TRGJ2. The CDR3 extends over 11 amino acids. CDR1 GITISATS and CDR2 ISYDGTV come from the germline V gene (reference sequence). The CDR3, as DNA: TGTGCCTCGTGGGAGAGGTATAAGAAACTCTTT. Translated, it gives CASWERYKKLF.

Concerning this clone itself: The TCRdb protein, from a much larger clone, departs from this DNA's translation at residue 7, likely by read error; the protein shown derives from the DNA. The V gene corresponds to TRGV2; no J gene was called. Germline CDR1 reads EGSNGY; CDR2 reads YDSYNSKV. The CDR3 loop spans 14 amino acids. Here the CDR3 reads CATWDASVKGFQLF. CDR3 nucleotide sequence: TGTGCCACCTGGGACGCATCCGTTAAAGGCTTTCAGCTCTTT.

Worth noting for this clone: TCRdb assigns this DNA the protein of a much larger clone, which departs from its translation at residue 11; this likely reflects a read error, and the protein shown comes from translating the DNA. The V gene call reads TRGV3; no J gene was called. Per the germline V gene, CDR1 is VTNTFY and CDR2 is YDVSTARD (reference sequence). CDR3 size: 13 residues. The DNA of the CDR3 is TGTGCCACCTGGGCTCGGGACTATTATAAGGAACTCTTT. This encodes CATWARDYYKELF.

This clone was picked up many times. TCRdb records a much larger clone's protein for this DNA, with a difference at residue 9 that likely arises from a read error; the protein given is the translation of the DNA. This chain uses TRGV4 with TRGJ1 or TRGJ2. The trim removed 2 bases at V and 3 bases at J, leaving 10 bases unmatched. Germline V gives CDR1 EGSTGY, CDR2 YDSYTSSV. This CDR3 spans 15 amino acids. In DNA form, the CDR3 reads TGTGCCACCTGGGATGCAGTTGGGAGTTATTATAAGAAACTCTTT. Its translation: CATWDAVGSYYKKLF.

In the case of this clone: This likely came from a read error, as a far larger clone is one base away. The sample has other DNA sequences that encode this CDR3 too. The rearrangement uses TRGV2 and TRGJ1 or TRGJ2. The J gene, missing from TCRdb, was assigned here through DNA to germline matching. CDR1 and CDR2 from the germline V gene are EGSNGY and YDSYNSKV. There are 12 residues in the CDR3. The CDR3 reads CATWDGGHEKLF. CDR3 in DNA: TGCGCCACCTGGGACGGAGGGCATGAGAAACTCTTT.

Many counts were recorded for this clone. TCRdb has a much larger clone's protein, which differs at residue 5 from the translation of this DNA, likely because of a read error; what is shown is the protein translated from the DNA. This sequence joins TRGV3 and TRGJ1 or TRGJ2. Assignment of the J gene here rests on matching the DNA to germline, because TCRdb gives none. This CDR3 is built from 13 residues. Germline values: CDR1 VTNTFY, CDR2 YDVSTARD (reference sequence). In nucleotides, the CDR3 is TGTGCCACCTGGGGCAGGCCGTATTATAAGAAACTCTTT. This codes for CATWGRPYYKKLF.

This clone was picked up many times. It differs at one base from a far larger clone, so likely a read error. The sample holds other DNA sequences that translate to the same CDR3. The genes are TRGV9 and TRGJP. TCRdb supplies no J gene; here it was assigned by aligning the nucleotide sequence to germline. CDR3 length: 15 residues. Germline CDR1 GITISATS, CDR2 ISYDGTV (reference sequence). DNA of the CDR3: TGTGCCTTGTGGGTCGAAGAGTTGGGCAAGAAAATCAAGGTATTT. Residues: CALWVEELGKKIKVF.